This TCR beta chain comes out of a study of cytomegalovirus exposure and HLA in healthy donors. Across the whole study: Among fewer than 500 genotyped donors, around 80% fell in the Caucasian-associated ancestry cluster.

The CDR3 totals 15 residues. Germline CDR1 and CDR2: MDHEN and SYDVKM. Trimming left V 7 bases short and J 7 bases short, with 19 bases between. This clone showed up just a few times. In the PCR, 60 Vbeta and 13 Jbeta primers were used. TCRdb's copy holds only in-frame clones and misses some; the assay was immunoSEQ multiplex PCR. The sample contains approximately 100,000 clones, roughly 86% of which appear only once. Sample: PBMCs. The clonotype comes from a man in his thirties or forties in good health and CMV-seropositive. The chain couples TRBV28 to TRBJ1-4, with no clear D. CDR3 amino acids: CASTLVGVGSEKLFF. The CDR3 nucleotides are TGTGCCAGCACCCTGGTCGGGGTCGGGAGTGAAAAACTGTTTTTT.